What follows are 15 T cell receptor beta chains derived from one specimen sequenced in a study of PD-1 blockade in classical Hodgkin lymphoma. Clones were read by immunoSEQ multiplex PCR, and TCRdb kept only the in-frame ones, dropping some. The sample contains around 65,000 clones, more than 80% of which appear only once. Relapse after autologous stem cell transplantation occurred in every patient, and brentuximab vedotin exposure varied. The sequencing used peripheral blood mononuclear cells (PBMCs), collected at baseline. These receptors all stem from a human donor with classical Hodgkin lymphoma.

This clone was picked up one time. This chain links TRBV9 with TRBJ2-2; no clear D. This CDR3 is built from 13 residues. Germline CDR1 SGDLS, CDR2 YYNGEE. V lost 0 bases, J lost 7 bases, and 7 bases lay in between. The CDR3 is CASSVVLGGELFF. The CDR3 coding sequence is TGTGCCAGCAGCGTAGTATTAGGCGGGGAGCTGTTTTTT.

V and J are TRBV6-6 and TRBJ1-6; D not resolved. Per germline, CDR1 MNHNY and CDR2 SVGAGI (reference sequence). The CDR3 runs 15 residues. The V end lost 5 bases, the J end lost 1 base, and 9 bases lay between the germline ends. CDR3 sequence: CASSETESYNSPLHF. For the CDR3, the DNA is TGTGCCAGCAGTGAGACTGAATCCTATAATTCACCCCTCCACTTT.

V usage is TRBV5-1 and J usage is TRBJ2-1; TRBD1 aligns across 8 bases. Germline trimming cut 2 bases from V and 10 bases from J; bases unmatched to any gene: 5. This CDR3 spans 13 amino acids. CDR1 is SGHRS and CDR2 is YFSETQ in the germline V gene. The CDR3 DNA reads TGCGCCAGCAGCTTACCAGGGGGCGTCGAGCAGTTCTTC. As protein: CASSLPGGVEQFF.

The chain has TRBV2 and TRBJ2-2, with TRBD1 identical over 7 bases. Germline-derived CDR1 and CDR2 are SNHLY and FYNNEI. V was clipped by 8 bases and J by 6 bases; unmatched bases: 27. This CDR3 contains 20 residues. The CDR3 DNA is TGTGCCAGCTTAAAATTGCCGGGACAGACCATAACACCATCCTCCGGGGAGCTGTTTTTT. The encoded protein is CASLKLPGQTITPSSGELFF.

V usage is TRBV15 and J usage is TRBJ1-1; D is unclear. Trimming took 0 bases from V and 10 from J, leaving 12 bases between them. This CDR3 contains 13 residues. In germline, CDR1 is LNHNV, CDR2 YYDKDF (reference sequence). The DNA of the CDR3 is TGTGCCACCAGCAGAGAAGCACGTAACACAGCTTTCTTT. Its translation: CATSREARNTAFF.

This chain joins TRBV5-8 and TRBJ2-7, with TRBD2 matching 8 bases. The CDR3 spans 17 residues. V dropped 0 bases and J dropped 5; count of bases not matched to a gene: 13. In germline, CDR1 is SGHTS, CDR2 YDEGEE. CDR3 in DNA: TGTGCCAGCAGCTTGGTAGGACTCGGGGTAGCGGGGAACGAGCAGTACTTC. It codes for CASSLVGLGVAGNEQYF.

The chain combines TRBV15 with TRBJ2-7; 7 positions agree with TRBD1. CDR1 LNHNV and CDR2 YYDKDF come from the germline V gene (reference sequence). CDR3 length equals 14 residues. The V gene end was trimmed by 5 bases and the J gene end by 4 bases; junction bases not matched to a gene: 8. This CDR3 reads CATSENDRAYEQYF. The CDR3 region has the DNA TGTGCCACCAGCGAGAACGACAGGGCGTACGAGCAGTACTTC.

This clone was counted a single time. This chain joins TRBV4-2 and TRBJ1-4, with a possible D match to TRBD1 (5 bases). This CDR3 spans 17 amino acids. The V and J ends lost 0 bases and 6 bases respectively, with 17 bases between them. CDR1 and CDR2 from the germline V gene are LGHNA and YNFKEQ. The CDR3 loop reads CASSQDRGVGVHEKLFF. CDR3 in DNA: TGTGCCAGCAGCCAAGATCGGGGAGTGGGGGTCCATGAAAAACTGTTTTTT.

V usage is TRBV6-1 and J usage is TRBJ1-1; maybe TRBD1 (5 bases). The CDR3 has 13 amino acids. Between the trimmed V and J ends, which lost 7 bases and 4 bases, there was a span of 13 bases. CDR1 and CDR2 from the germline V gene are MNHNS and SASEGT. Here the CDR3 DNA reads TGTGCCAGCAACCCCGACAGAGCCACTGAAGCTTTCTTT. It encodes CASNPDRATEAFF.

The chain carries TRBV4-1 and TRBJ2-3, with D perhaps TRBD1 (5 bases). The DNA end favors TRBJ1-5, so the J call may be wrong. The CDR3 covers 15 residues. In germline, CDR1 is MGHRA, CDR2 YSYEKL. CDR3 residues: CASSLGDAGGDTQHF. The CDR3 region has the DNA TGCGCCAGCAGCCTGGGGGACGCGGGGGGAGATACGCAGCATTTT.

As for this clone: At the DNA level, this CDR3 is encoded by other sequences in the same sample as well. V usage is TRBV29-1 and J usage is TRBJ2-7; D might be TRBD2 (5 bases). The germline V gene encodes CDR1 SQVTM and CDR2 ANQGSEA. This CDR3 has 11 residues. V dropped 7 bases and J dropped 3 bases, with 10 bases sitting between them. CDR3 nucleotide sequence: TGCAGCGCCATGGACTTCTACGAGCAGTACTTC. This sequence encodes CSAMDFYEQYF.

The chain joins TRBV5-1 to TRBJ1-2; D unclear. Germline CDR1 SGHRS, CDR2 YFSETQ. Trimming removed 4 bases from V and 4 bases from J, with 14 bases in between. This CDR3 region has 14 residues. The CDR3 DNA reads TGCGCCAGCAGCCTAGGCCCACCTGGCTATGGCTACACCTTC. It specifies CASSLGPPGYGYTF. Variable domain in full (rest from reference TRBV5-1 and TRBJ1-2): KAGVTQTPRYLIKTRGQQVTLSCSPISGHRSVSWYQQTPGQGLQFLFEYFSETQRNKGNFPGRFSGRQFSNSRSEMNVSTLELGDSALYLCASSLGPPGYGYTFGSGTRLTVV.

The chain combines TRBV10-3 with TRBJ2-1; tentatively, D is TRBD1 or TRBD2 (5 bases each). V gave up 6 bases and J gave up 2 bases, with 11 bases separating them. The CDR3 sequence is 14 residues long. CDR1 and CDR2 from the germline V gene are ENHRY and SYGVKD. The CDR3 nucleotides read TGTGCCATCAGCAGGGACCGTACCTACAATGAGCAGTTCTTC. Translated: CAISRDRTYNEQFF.

This clone came up a few times. V and J are TRBV9 and TRBJ1-2; D possibly corresponds to TRBD1 (5 bases). The CDR3 is 16 amino acids. V was shortened by 2 bases and J by 4 bases, with 18 bases between the two germline ends. CDR1 is SGDLS and CDR2 is YYNGEE in the germline V gene. CDR3 bases: TGTGCCAGCAGCGTGTATAGGGCAGGGAGTCCCTATGGCTACACCTTC. The encoded protein is CASSVYRAGSPYGYTF.

The table lists this clone with a count of one. The CDR3 loop reads CASSLPAGSTDTQYF. CDR3 nucleotides: TGTGCCAGCAGCTTACCGGCGGGGAGCACAGATACGCAGTATTTT. J is TRBJ2-3 and V is TRBV7-9, with D possibly TRBD2 on 6 matching bases. Trimming cost V 2 bases and J 0 bases, with 9 bases left between them. The germline gives CDR1 SEHNR, CDR2 FQNEAQ (reference sequence). This CDR3 has 15 residues.